Listed here is a single T cell receptor (beta chain). The sample belongs to a study of blood T cell repertoires in COVID-19. On the study more broadly: The United States, Italy and Spain provided the acute and convalescent COVID-19 samples.

V shed 5 bases and J 4 bases; nucleotides not matched to a gene: 13. This CDR3 spans 17 amino acids. Germline CDR1 reads SGHTA; CDR2 reads FQGNSA. TCRdb's copy holds only in-frame clones and misses some; the assay was immunoSEQ multiplex PCR. This table has around 200,000 clones, around 84% appearing once. The sequence was collected from a woman in her sixties or seventies with COVID-19, enrolled during active disease. The V call is TRBV7-2, the J call TRBJ2-2; 7 positions match TRBD1. The sample comprised peripheral blood. CDR3 DNA sequence: TGTGCCAGCAGCCCCTTAAAGGGGGCTCTACTCACCGGGGAGCTGTTTTTT. This translates into CASSPLKGALLTGELFF.